What follows are 8 T cell receptor beta chains derived from one specimen sequenced in a study of T-cell memory formation after mild COVID-19 (dated by TCRdb to about 2021). Receptors were amplified or captured by 5' RACE. Instrument used: Illumina NovaSeq 6000. TCRdb reprocessed the public reads (quality trimming at Q25 with fastp, clone calling with MiXCR) and kept in-frame beta chains. Records with the same CDR3 protein are collapsed into one entry carrying the most frequent genes and DNA. For this sample there are just over 200,000 distinct CDR3 sequences; over 9.5% appear just once. Together, the top ten hold around 3.4% of the sample. The sample was PBMCs or a T cell subset sorted from them (not recorded which). The receptor set was obtained from a young man who had mild COVID-19 (a few samples of this study predate the infection). The sample titles of this study are shuffled in the database, so cell type and time point are left out; the donor was told from shared clones.

Only a few counts were recorded for this clonotype. The rearrangement uses TRBV6-6 and TRBJ2-2, with 8 bases lining up with TRBD1. The junction had 18 bases not matched to a gene; V was cut back by 6 bases and J by 6 bases. Germline V CDR1 and CDR2: MNHNY, SVGAGI (reference sequence). The length of the CDR3 is 18 residues. The CDR3 bases are TGTGCCAGCAGCCCACGCTCTGAACAGGGGGAAAGGTCCGGGGAGCTGTTTTTT. Its translation is CASSPRSEQGERSGELFF.

This clonotype occurred many times. The chain joins TRBV7-9 to TRBJ2-5; possible D gene TRBD2, 6 bases. Trimming stripped 5 bases from V and 3 bases from J, with 13 bases between. Germline CDR1 and CDR2: SEHNR and FQNEAQ (reference sequence). The CDR3 sequence is 14 residues long. The CDR3 region is CASSPMGGEETQYF. The CDR3 bases are TGTGCCAGCAGCCCCATGGGCGGGGAAGAGACCCAGTACTTC.

This clonotype came up a few times. The CDR3 region has the DNA TGTGCCACCAGTGAAGGACGTACTAACTATGGCTACACCTTC. Residues: CATSEGRTNYGYTF. This chain links TRBV24-1 with TRBJ1-2; no firm D call. The V and J ends lost 4 bases and 0 bases respectively, with 8 bases between them. This CDR3 has 14 amino acids. Germline-derived CDR1 and CDR2 are KGHDR and SFDVKD.

The chain joins TRBV6-1 to TRBJ2-3; unclear D gene. V was trimmed by 6 bases and J by 5 bases, leaving 3 bases between them. Per the germline V gene, CDR1 is MNHNS and CDR2 is SASEGT. CDR3 size: 10 residues. In nucleotides, the CDR3 is TGTGCCAGCAGACAAGATACGCAGTATTTT. Its protein product is CASRQDTQYF.

The table lists this clonotype with many counts. The chain joins TRBV7-2 to TRBJ2-4; TRBD2 is a possible D gene (5 bases). The germline V and J ends were trimmed by 5 bases and 8 bases, with 13 bases remaining between them. This CDR3 is 13 amino acids long. Per the germline V gene, CDR1 is SGHTA and CDR2 is FQGNSA. This CDR3 reads CASSREREDIQYF. The CDR3 DNA reads TGTGCCAGCAGCAGGGAGAGAGAGGACATTCAGTACTTC.

The genes are TRBV2 and TRBJ2-5; either TRBD1 or TRBD2 may fit D (5 bases each). Germline V lookup: CDR1 SNHLY, CDR2 FYNNEI. V lost 7 bases and J lost 4, with 10 bases in between. This CDR3 has 12 residues. CDR3 sequence reads: CASNRDPETQYF. In nucleotides, the CDR3 is TGTGCCAGCAACCGGGACCCAGAGACCCAGTACTTC.

The chain carries TRBV18 and TRBJ1-6; D unresolved. The V and J ends lost 2 bases and 0 bases respectively, with 8 bases between them. The CDR3 is made up of 16 amino acids. Germline CDR1 reads KGHSH; CDR2 reads LQKENI. The CDR3 coding sequence is TGTGCCAGCTCACCAAGCATGAGCTCCTATAATTCACCCCTCCACTTT. It codes for CASSPSMSSYNSPLHF.

The table lists this clonotype with a few counts. This chain links TRBV7-9 with TRBJ2-3; 8 bases map to TRBD2. Germline V gene sequence: CDR1 SEHNR, CDR2 FQNEAQ (reference sequence). V dropped 2 bases and J dropped 12; count of bases not matched to a gene: 7. This CDR3 region has 13 residues. CDR3 bases: TGTGCCAGCAGCTTAAGGCGGGGGGACAACCAGTATTTT. Protein product: CASSLRRGDNQYF.